A single sample is the source of the 13 T cell receptor beta chains below, sequenced in a study of control samples from healthy donors and cancer patients. Only in-frame clones appear in the TCRdb table, and some are missing; sequencing was by immunoSEQ multiplex PCR. The sample has roughly 170,000 clones, about 91% seen once. The sample consisted of blood. Receptor source: a woman aged 30 to 39 in good health.

The chain uses TRBV30 and TRBJ2-5; tentative D call: TRBD2 (5 bases). The CDR3 is made up of 15 amino acids. V was clipped by 2 bases and J by 2 bases, with 15 bases between them. Germline CDR1 is GTSNPN and CDR2 is SVGIG (reference sequence). The CDR3, as DNA: TGTGCCTGGAGTCCGCGCCGGGGTCCACAAGAGACCCAGTACTTC. Translating gives CAWSPRRGPQETQYF.

V is TRBV2 and J is TRBJ1-1; D gene uncertain. The CDR3 loop spans 14 amino acids. CDR1 SNHLY and CDR2 FYNNEI come from the germline V gene. Trimming cost V 8 bases and J 2 bases, with 15 bases left between them. In DNA, the CDR3 is TGTGCCAGCTGGGTCCGAGGGCTAAACACTGAAGCTTTCTTT. It is translated as CASWVRGLNTEAFF.

The genes are TRBV6-5 and TRBJ2-7; D gene ambiguous. V lost 7 bases to trimming and J lost 3 bases, with 13 bases between them. CDR3 length equals 13 residues. The germline CDR1 and CDR2 sequences are MNHEY and SVGAGI. CDR3 sequence reads: CASTTKRYYEQYF. In DNA, the CDR3 is TGTGCCAGCACAACGAAACGGTACTACGAGCAGTACTTC.

This sequence joins TRBV9 and TRBJ1-1; the match to TRBD1 covers 7 bases. This CDR3 has 14 amino acids. Per the germline V gene, CDR1 is SGDLS and CDR2 is YYNGEE. The J segment lost 1 base and the V segment lost 4 bases, leaving 4 bases of the junction unmatched. CDR3 amino acids: CASSLRTGNTEAFF. The CDR3 coding sequence is TGTGCCAGCAGCCTTCGGACAGGGAACACTGAAGCTTTCTTT. Supplemented by reference TRBV9 and TRBJ1-1, the full variable domain reads DSGVTQTPKHLITATGQRVTLRCSPRSGDLSVYWYQQSLDQGLQFLIQYYNGEERAKGNILERFSAQQFPDLHSELNLSSLELGDSALYFCASSLRTGNTEAFFGQGTRLTVV.

This chain's CDR3 is CASSRDRSGSINEQYF. In DNA, the CDR3 is TGCGCCAGCAGCCGGGACCGGAGTGGGTCGATAAACGAGCAGTACTTC. The chain carries TRBV5-1 and TRBJ2-7, with D perhaps given as TRBD1 or TRBD2 (5 bases each). Germline CDR1 reads SGHRS; CDR2 reads YFSETQ. The CDR3 runs 16 residues. Trimming cost V 4 bases and J 5 bases, with 22 bases left between them.

A few counts support this clone. V and J are TRBV18 and TRBJ1-1; D remains unclear. The V end lost 1 base, the J end lost 0 bases, and 6 bases lay between the germline ends. This CDR3 is 14 amino acids long. Germline-derived CDR1 and CDR2 are KGHSH and LQKENI. In nucleotides, the CDR3 is TGTGCCAGCTCACCACGTGCCGTGAACACTGAAGCTTTCTTT. It is translated as CASSPRAVNTEAFF.

This chain uses TRBV30 with TRBJ1-3; D gene ambiguous. Germline V CDR1 and CDR2: GTSNPN, SVGIG (reference sequence). Between the trimmed V and J ends, which lost 4 bases and 1 base, there was a span of 11 bases. CDR3 size: 14 residues. CDR3 in DNA: TGTGCCTGGACCCCATACCCATCTGGAAACACCATATATTTT. Amino acids: CAWTPYPSGNTIYF. Full variable domain (outside the CDR3, taken from reference TRBV30 and TRBJ1-3): SQTIHQWPATLVQPVGSPLSLECTVEGTSNPNLYWYRQAAGRGLQLLFYSVGIGQISSEVPQNLSASRPQDRQFILSSKKLLLSDSGFYLCAWTPYPSGNTIYFGEGSWLTVV.

The chain uses TRBV19 and TRBJ2-2, with TRBD2 as a possible D gene (6 bases). Germline-derived CDR1 and CDR2 are LNHDA and SQIVND (reference sequence). Trimming took 9 bases from V and 2 from J, leaving 19 bases between them. CDR3 size: 16 residues. Here the CDR3 DNA reads TGTGCCAGCAGGGCGGGGCAGGCAATAAACACCGGGGAGCTGTTTTTT. It translates to CASRAGQAINTGELFF.

This chain joins TRBV5-4 and TRBJ2-2, with TRBD2 matching over 10 bases. Trimming at V came to 2 bases and at J to 6 bases, leaving 13 bases not matched to a gene. Germline loops: CDR1 SGHNT, CDR2 YYREEE (reference sequence). This CDR3 spans 18 amino acids. In nucleotides, the CDR3 is TGTGCCAGCAGCTTTATAGGGGCCGGGACTAGCGTTTCCGGGGAGCTGTTTTTT. It specifies CASSFIGAGTSVSGELFF.

The gene calls are TRBV6-5 and TRBJ1-1; 9 nucleotides agree with TRBD1. The CDR3 sequence is 13 residues long. CDR1 and CDR2 from the germline V gene are MNHEY and SVGAGI. V shed 8 bases, J shed 3 bases, and the junction held 4 bases outside the gene matches. In DNA form, the CDR3 reads TGTGCCAGCCCGGGACAGGGTTACACTGAAGCTTTCTTT. This translates into CASPGQGYTEAFF.

The chain is built from TRBV9 and TRBJ2-1; D may be TRBD1 (6 bases). Germline V gene data show CDR1 as SGDLS and CDR2 as YYNGEE. The V end was cut by 4 bases, the J end by 4 bases, with 15 bases between. The CDR3 totals 15 residues. Here the CDR3 reads CASSSWTDSYNEQFF. CDR3 coding DNA: TGTGCCAGCAGCAGCTGGACAGACTCTTACAATGAGCAGTTCTTC.

This clone was observed a single time. V is TRBV19 and J is TRBJ1-3; TRBD1 might be the D (6 bases). Trimming cost V 1 base and J 4 bases, with 17 bases left between them. The germline gives CDR1 LNHDA, CDR2 SQIVND (reference sequence). This CDR3 has 17 residues. For the CDR3, the DNA is TGTGCCAGTAGTATAGGGGGAGCAGGGGCGCCGGGAAACACCATATATTTT. It is translated as CASSIGGAGAPGNTIYF. The full variable domain, its missing parts supplied by reference TRBV19 and TRBJ1-3, is DGGITQSPKYLFRKEGQNVTLSCEQNLNHDAMYWYRQDPGQGLRLIYYSQIVNDFQKGDIAEGYSVSREKKESFPLTVTSAQKNPTAFYLCASSIGGAGAPGNTIYFGEGSWLTVV.

V usage is TRBV19 and J usage is TRBJ1-2; D gene uncertain. Germline loops: CDR1 LNHDA, CDR2 SQIVND (reference sequence). The V gene lost 5 bases and the J gene lost 8 bases, with 6 bases spanning the gap. The CDR3 is 10 residues long. The CDR3 is CASSHGGYTF. Here the CDR3 DNA reads TGTGCCAGTAGTCACGGCGGCTACACCTTC.